The 8 T cell receptor beta chains listed next were all sequenced from one sample in a study of cytomegalovirus exposure and HLA in healthy donors. Sequenced by immunoSEQ multiplex PCR; TCRdb stores in-frame clones only, minus some. The table has about 120,000 clones, about nine tenths seen once. Sequencing used PBMCs. These receptors all stem from a woman aged 18-29 years in good health and CMV-seronegative.

The chain combines TRBV11-3 with TRBJ2-3, with D maybe TRBD1 (6 bases). The germline gives CDR1 SGHNT, CDR2 YENEEA. The CDR3 is 15 amino acids. Between the trimmed V and J ends, which lost 2 bases and 4 bases, there was a span of 13 bases. CDR3 residues: CASSLSRGWADTQYF. In DNA, the CDR3 is TGTGCCAGCAGCTTAAGCAGGGGTTGGGCAGATACGCAGTATTTT.

The CDR3 DNA is TGTGCCAGCAGTGTCGACAGGGGGCGCTACGAGCAGTACTTC. Protein: CASSVDRGRYEQYF. V and J are TRBV28 and TRBJ2-7; 10 bases are shared with TRBD1. Trimming cost V 5 bases and J 3 bases; bases outside gene matches: 4. This CDR3 comprises 14 residues. Germline CDR1 MDHEN, CDR2 SYDVKM.

The V call is TRBV15, the J call TRBJ2-2, with D tentatively TRBD2 (6 bases). Trimming shortened V by 8 bases and J by 4 bases, and 11 bases separated the two germline ends. The germline CDR1 and CDR2 sequences are LNHNV and YYDKDF (reference sequence). CDR3 length equals 13 residues. The CDR3 sequence: CATHQEGTGELFF. The CDR3 coding sequence is TGTGCCACCCATCAGGAGGGCACCGGGGAGCTGTTTTTT.

V gene TRBV5-1 combines with J gene TRBJ2-1; 7 bases are shared with TRBD1. CDR3 size: 14 residues. Germline V gives CDR1 SGHRS, CDR2 YFSETQ. Germline trimming cut 0 bases from V and 3 bases from J; bases unmatched to any gene: 0. As DNA, the CDR3 is TGCGCCAGCAGCTTGGGGGACAGCTACAATGAGCAGTTCTTC. It encodes CASSLGDSYNEQFF.

This rearrangement joins TRBV7-2 to TRBJ2-1; 10 bases match TRBD2. CDR1 is SGHTA and CDR2 is FQGNSA in the germline V gene. Germline trimming cut 0 bases from V and 6 bases from J; bases unmatched to any gene: 5. The CDR3 has 16 residues. CDR3 residues: CASSLALAGVGNEQFF. The CDR3 DNA reads as TGTGCCAGCAGCTTAGCTCTAGCGGGAGTCGGCAATGAGCAGTTCTTC.

The rearrangement links TRBV6-4 to TRBJ2-1, with TRBD2 as a possible D gene (6 bases). This CDR3 comprises 15 residues. Trimming took off 0 bases at V and 4 bases at J, with 10 bases between the two ends. In germline, CDR1 is MRHNA, CDR2 SNTAGT. CDR3 DNA: TGTGCCAGCAGTGACTCTAGCGGCCCTTACAATGAGCAGTTCTTC. Protein product: CASSDSSGPYNEQFF.

This sequence joins TRBV28 and TRBJ1-1, with 8 positions matching TRBD1. Per germline, CDR1 MDHEN and CDR2 SYDVKM. The CDR3 totals 16 residues. V trimming: 6 bases; J trimming: 5 bases; junction bases outside the gene matches: 14. The CDR3 region is CASSFQGARGLTEAFF. The CDR3 DNA reads as TGTGCCAGCAGCTTCCAGGGGGCGCGAGGTTTGACTGAAGCTTTCTTT. Supplemented by reference TRBV28 and TRBJ1-1, the full variable domain reads DVKVTQSSRYLVKRTGEKVFLECVQDMDHENMFWYRQDPGLGLRLIYFSYDVKMKEKGDIPEGYSVSREKKERFSLILESASTNQTSMYLCASSFQGARGLTEAFFGQGTRLTVV.

This chain joins TRBV2 and TRBJ2-7; 16 bases fit TRBD2. The CDR3 sequence is 14 residues long. V gave up 6 bases and J gave up 7 bases; unmatched junction bases: 3. CDR1 SNHLY and CDR2 FYNNEI come from the germline V gene. The CDR3 is CASRRGLAGGEQYF. DNA for the CDR3: TGTGCCAGCAGGAGGGGACTAGCGGGAGGGGAGCAGTACTTC.